These T cell receptor beta chains were read from a single sample in a study of vaccination and CD4 T cells after COVID-19. TCRdb reprocessed the PCR reads with MiXCR, giving one entry per CDR3 protein. In the table there are about 15,000 distinct CDR3 sequences, approximately 52% of which are singletons. Antigen specificity for these receptors is unknown. The specimen was CD4+ T cells from blood, cultured in vitro. Receptors originate from a human donor who had recovered from COVID-19. Both conserved end residues are part of each CDR3. A D gene is named only where the DNA matches it firmly. Only some rows state a clone size, as once, few, many or a class for expanded clones.

D: -
J: TRBJ1-1
size: -
V: TRBV19
DNA: TGTGCCAGTAGTATACTGGGGACTGGCACTGAAGCTTTCTTT
CDR3: CASSILGTGTEAFF

D: TRBD2
J: TRBJ2-3
size: -
V: TRBV7-3
DNA: TGTGCCAGCGGGAGGGTAGTAACAGATACGCAGTATTTT
CDR3: CASGRVVTDTQYF

D: -
J: TRBJ1-6
size: -
V: TRBV20-1
DNA: TGCAGTGCTAGAGAGGGAAATTCACCCCTCCACTTT
CDR3: CSAREGNSPLHF

D: TRBD1
J: TRBJ1-5
size: -
V: TRBV24-1
DNA: TGTGCCACCAGTGATTCCGCCGACAGGGTGGGCAATCAGCCCCAGCATTTT
CDR3: CATSDSADRVGNQPQHF

D: -
J: TRBJ1-1
size: -
V: TRBV20-1
DNA: TGCAGTGCTGCTTTCCTGAACACTGAAGCTTTCTTT
CDR3: CSAAFLNTEAFF

D: -
J: TRBJ1-1
size: -
V: TRBV5-1
DNA: TGCGCCAGCAGCTTGGGGTGGGGAGAAAACACTGAAGCTTTCTTT
CDR3: CASSLGWGENTEAFF

D: -
J: TRBJ2-5
size: -
V: TRBV12-3/TRBV12-4
DNA: TGTGCCAGCAGTTTCTTATCGGGGGTGAAAGAGACCCAGTACTTC
CDR3: CASSFLSGVKETQYF

D: -
J: TRBJ1-2
size: few
V: TRBV7-2
DNA: TGTGCCAGCAGCTCCCAAGGAAGACACGGCTACACCTTC
CDR3: CASSSQGRHGYTF

D: -
J: TRBJ1-5
size: few
V: TRBV30
DNA: TGTGCCTGGAGTGCGGGGCAGACCTTTTTGAACAATCAGCCCCAGCATTTT
CDR3: CAWSAGQTFLNNQPQHF

D: -
J: TRBJ1-5
size: -
V: TRBV7-8
DNA: TGTGCCAGCAGCCCCCTGGCCCTAGATCAGCCCCAGCATTTT
CDR3: CASSPLALDQPQHF

D: -
J: TRBJ1-5
size: -
V: TRBV27
DNA: TGTGCCAGCAGTTCCTCTCGCGGGAATCAGCCCCAGCATTTT
CDR3: CASSSSRGNQPQHF

D: TRBD1
J: TRBJ2-2
size: -
V: TRBV10-3
DNA: TGTGCCACTGCGCAGGACAGGGCCACCGGGGAGCTGTTTTTT
CDR3: CATAQDRATGELFF

D: -
J: TRBJ2-3
size: few
V: TRBV5-3
DNA: TGTGCCAGCAGCTCACCATGGGGGGTCACAGATACGCAGTATTTT
CDR3: CASSSPWGVTDTQYF

D: -
J: TRBJ2-1
size: -
V: TRBV7-2
DNA: TGTGCCAGCAGCTCCAGCGGTGAGCAGTTCTTC
CDR3: CASSSSGEQFF

D: -
J: TRBJ1-6
size: few
V: TRBV28
DNA: TGTGCCAGCAGTTTAGGGGATCGGAATTCACCCCTCCACTTT
CDR3: CASSLGDRNSPLHF

D: TRBD1
J: TRBJ1-1
size: -
V: TRBV29-1
DNA: TGCAGCGTTGAAGAGACAGGGTACACTGAAGCTTTCTTT
CDR3: CSVEETGYTEAFF

D: -
J: TRBJ1-2
size: -
V: TRBV15
DNA: TGTGCCACCAGCAGAGCGGGACGGGACTATGGCTACACCTTC
CDR3: CATSRAGRDYGYTF

D: -
J: TRBJ1-3
size: -
V: TRBV7-2
DNA: TGTGCCAGCAGCTTAGGTACTACCTCTGGAAACACCATATATTTT
CDR3: CASSLGTTSGNTIYF

D: -
J: TRBJ2-5
size: -
V: TRBV20-1
DNA: TGCAGTGCTAGAGATGGCGGGCACATTCAAGAGACCCGGTACTTC
CDR3: CSARDGGHIQETRYF

D: TRBD1
J: TRBJ1-2
size: -
V: TRBV6-1
DNA: TGTGCCAGCAGTCCGGGACAGGGAGTACAGGACTATGGCTACACCTTC
CDR3: CASSPGQGVQDYGYTF

D: -
J: TRBJ1-6
size: -
V: TRBV7-9
DNA: TGTGCCAGCAGCCCCATCCCGACGGAGAGCTCCTATAATTCACCCCTCCACTTT
CDR3: CASSPIPTESSYNSPLHF

D: -
J: TRBJ1-2
size: once
V: TRBV20-1
DNA: TGCAGTGGGGTCCCGGTAGAAGCTAACTATGGCTACACCTTC
CDR3: CSGVPVEANYGYTF

D: TRBD1
J: TRBJ1-2
size: -
V: TRBV27
DNA: TGTGCCAGCAGTTTATCGGGACAGGGGGGGGTCTATGGCTACACCTTC
CDR3: CASSLSGQGGVYGYTF

D: TRBD2
J: TRBJ2-7
size: -
V: TRBV6-1
DNA: TGTGCCAGCTCGGCGGGAGGAGACGAGCAGTACTTC
CDR3: CASSAGGDEQYF

D: -
J: TRBJ1-5
size: -
V: TRBV7-2
DNA: TGTGCCAGCAGCTTAGCCTCCATGGGACAGCCCCAGCATTTT
CDR3: CASSLASMGQPQHF

D: TRBD1
J: TRBJ1-2
size: few
V: TRBV12-3/TRBV12-4
DNA: TGTGCCAGCAGTAATGGCAGGGGGCGTAACTATGGCTACACCTTC
CDR3: CASSNGRGRNYGYTF